This passage covers 2 T cell receptor beta chains from one sample sequenced in a study of cytomegalovirus exposure and HLA in healthy donors. Vbeta (60) and Jbeta (13) primers were used in the PCR. The table came from immunoSEQ multiplex PCR; TCRdb's copy has only in-frame clones and leaves some out. Its table records about 150,000 clones. Sample: PBMCs. Receptor source: a woman aged 45-59 years in good health and CMV-seronegative.

The chain combines TRBV7-9 with TRBJ1-2; TRBD1 agrees at 7 bases. The CDR3 covers 12 residues. V shed 5 bases and J 10 bases; nucleotides not matched to a gene: 7. Germline V gives CDR1 SEHNR, CDR2 FQNEAQ (reference sequence). This chain's CDR3 is CASSPSTGDYTF. In nucleotides, the CDR3 is TGTGCCAGCAGCCCGTCCACAGGGGACTACACCTTC. Looking up the rest from reference TRBV7-9 and TRBJ1-2 gives the full variable domain: DTGVSQNPRHKITKRGQNVTFRCDPISEHNRLYWYRQTLGQGPEFLTYFQNEAQLEKSRLLSDRFSAERPKGSFSTLEIQRTEQGDSAMYLCASSPSTGDYTFGSGTRLTVV.

The chain employs TRBV27 and TRBJ2-2; 7 bases fit TRBD1. Losses at the gene ends were 7 bases for V and 5 bases for J; bases not matched to a gene: 10. The CDR3 loop spans 15 amino acids. CDR1 and CDR2 from the germline V gene are MNHEY and SMNVEV (reference sequence). CDR3 sequence: CASTVQGEGTGELFF. The DNA of the CDR3 is TGTGCCAGCACCGTCCAGGGGGAAGGGACCGGGGAGCTGTTTTTT.